What follows are 27 T cell receptor beta chains derived from one specimen sequenced in a study of siplizumab effects on memory and regulatory T cells. TCRdb's copy holds only in-frame clones and misses some; the assay was immunoSEQ multiplex PCR. Seen here are about 110,000 clones, 90% to 95% observed once, and the top ten hold around 0.75%. The sequenced sample consisted of Tregs sorted from blood. These receptors came from a human donor in good health.

V is TRBV7-2 and J is TRBJ2-3; TRBD2 is a possible D gene (5 bases). Trimming removed 5 bases at V and 2 bases at J, with 14 bases between. The CDR3 contains 15 residues. Germline V lookup: CDR1 SGHTA, CDR2 FQGNSA. The CDR3 DNA is TGTGCCAGCAGCCGATCCTCGGGAATCACAGATACGCAGTATTTT. Translation: CASSRSSGITDTQYF.

The CDR3 DNA is TGTGCCAGCAGCTTAGAACCAGCGGGGGGCCGGCAAGAGACCCAGTACTTC. Protein sequence: CASSLEPAGGRQETQYF. The chain uses TRBV11-2 and TRBJ2-5, with TRBD2 matching 9 bases. CDR1 and CDR2 from the germline V gene are SGHAT and FQNNGV. The CDR3 has 17 residues. V gave up 0 bases and J gave up 2 bases; unmatched junction bases: 7.

The V gene is TRBV7-2, the J gene TRBJ2-7; a possible D gene is TRBD1 (6 bases). Trimming cost V 3 bases and J 3 bases, with 15 bases left between them. Germline CDR1 is SGHTA and CDR2 is FQGNSA. The CDR3 has 15 residues. CDR3 nucleotides: TGTGCCAGCAGCTTGTTCCCGGGACATATCTACGAGCAGTACTTC. Translating gives CASSLFPGHIYEQYF.

The rearrangement joins TRBV18 to TRBJ2-7; maybe TRBD1 (6 bases). CDR1 and CDR2 from the germline V gene are KGHSH and LQKENI. V was clipped by 1 base and J by 2 bases, with 12 bases between them. The CDR3 loop spans 15 amino acids. DNA of the CDR3: TGTGCCAGCTCACCACGAAGGGGGTTTACCTACGAGCAGTACTTC. Its protein is CASSPRRGFTYEQYF.

This clone has only one observation. V gene TRBV5-4 combines with J gene TRBJ1-1, with D possibly being TRBD1 (6 bases). This CDR3 has 14 amino acids. With 4 bases removed from V and 5 bases from J, the gap between germline ends came to 15 bases. Germline V CDR1 and CDR2: SGHNT, YYREEE (reference sequence). CDR3 in DNA: TGTGCCAGCAGCCTGGACAGCGTAGGGACTGAAGCTTTCTTT. Its protein is CASSLDSVGTEAFF.

The V and J genes are TRBV4-1 and TRBJ1-2; TRBD1 matches 8 bases. The V gene end was trimmed by 2 bases and the J gene end by 6 bases; junction bases not matched to a gene: 5. The CDR3 is made up of 14 amino acids. Germline CDR1 and CDR2: MGHRA and YSYEKL. Written as DNA, the CDR3 is TGCGCCAGCAGCCAATTGACAGGGGTCGATGGCTACACCTTC. It encodes CASSQLTGVDGYTF.

The chain recombines TRBV28 with TRBJ1-2; D is perhaps TRBD1 (6 bases). Trimming removed 3 bases from V and 3 bases from J, with 8 bases in between. CDR1 MDHEN and CDR2 SYDVKM come from the germline V gene. The CDR3 covers 13 residues. CDR3 loop: CASSLGHYYGYTF. As DNA, the CDR3 is TGTGCCAGCAGTTTGGGACACTACTATGGCTACACCTTC.

V usage is TRBV9 and J usage is TRBJ1-2, with TRBD1 as a possible D gene (6 bases). CDR1 SGDLS and CDR2 YYNGEE come from the germline V gene. V lost 0 bases to trimming and J lost 1 base, with 16 bases between them. The CDR3 loop spans 17 amino acids. The DNA of the CDR3 is TGTGCCAGCAGCGTAGTGGGACATACGGGACTTAACTATGGCTACACCTTC. It codes for CASSVVGHTGLNYGYTF.

The chain has TRBV5-1 and TRBJ2-2; no firm D call. The germline CDR1 and CDR2 sequences are SGHRS and YFSETQ. The CDR3 consists of 15 residues. V shed 0 bases and J shed 4 bases, with 10 bases lying between them. The CDR3, as DNA: TGCGCCAGCAGCTTGGAAACCCCTTTCACCGGGGAGCTGTTTTTT. This gives the protein CASSLETPFTGELFF.

The chain uses TRBV18 and TRBJ1-2, with D possibly matching TRBD1 (5 bases). CDR1 and CDR2 (germline): KGHSH, LQKENI. V was trimmed by 4 bases and J by 8 bases, leaving 23 bases between them. The CDR3 is 16 amino acids. The CDR3 reads CASSQEPGAGRRGYTF. CDR3 nucleotides: TGTGCCAGCTCACAAGAGCCCGGCGCAGGGCGGCGGGGCTACACCTTC. The whole variable domain, remainder taken from reference TRBV18 and TRBJ1-2, is NAGVMQNPRHLVRRRGQEARLRCSPMKGHSHVYWYRQLPEEGLKFMVYLQKENIIDESGMPKERFSAEFPKEGPSILRIQQVVRGDSAAYFCASSQEPGAGRRGYTFGSGTRLTVV.

The chain has TRBV19 and TRBJ1-2; D not certain. V was shortened by 3 bases and J by 9 bases, with 17 bases between the two germline ends. The germline CDR1 and CDR2 sequences are LNHDA and SQIVND (reference sequence). The CDR3 sequence is 14 residues long. The CDR3 spells CASSIPPHIGSYTF. The CDR3, as DNA: TGTGCCAGTAGTATCCCGCCCCATATAGGGAGCTACACCTTC.

J is TRBJ1-1 and V is TRBV7-3, with D uncertain. Germline CDR1 reads SGHTA; CDR2 reads FQGTGA. Trimming took 1 base from V and 1 from J, leaving 4 bases between them. The CDR3 has 13 residues. The CDR3 DNA follows: TGTGCCAGCAGCTTAAGTGGGAACACTGAAGCTTTCTTT. Protein product: CASSLSGNTEAFF.

The genes are TRBV7-9 and TRBJ2-3; tentatively, D is TRBD1 or TRBD2 (6 bases each). V dropped 4 bases and J dropped 4 bases, with 9 bases sitting between them. The CDR3 has 13 amino acids. CDR1 SEHNR and CDR2 FQNEAQ come from the germline V gene (reference sequence). The CDR3 region is CASSSRGPDTQYF. DNA of the CDR3: TGTGCCAGCAGCTCACGGGGGCCAGATACGCAGTATTTT.

The chain recombines TRBV2 with TRBJ1-1; TRBD1 aligns across 8 bases. The CDR3 is 15 amino acids. Trimming cost V 5 bases and J 1 base; bases outside gene matches: 6. Germline assignment: CDR1 SNHLY and CDR2 FYNNEI. Written as DNA, the CDR3 is TGTGCCAGCAGTCAGGGGGCGCGGGGGAACACTGAAGCTTTCTTT. Protein product: CASSQGARGNTEAFF.

This clone has just a few counts. The chain recombines TRBV12-5 with TRBJ1-6; D is unresolved. V was shortened by 4 bases and J by 9 bases, with 13 bases between the two germline ends. The CDR3 runs 14 residues. Germline V gene lookup returns CDR1 LGHNT and CDR2 FRNRAP. CDR3 residues: CASGSSLDRSPLHF. CDR3 nucleotide sequence: TGTGCTAGTGGTTCCTCTCTCGATCGTTCACCCCTCCACTTT.

This chain connects TRBV2 to TRBJ2-3; 12 nucleotides match TRBD2. Looked up from germline, CDR1 is SNHLY and CDR2 is FYNNEI. V trimming: 2 bases; J trimming: 2 bases; junction bases outside the gene matches: 2. There are 16 residues in the CDR3. For the CDR3, the DNA is TGTGCCAGCAGTGAACTAGCGGGGGGGAACACAGATACGCAGTATTTT. It translates to CASSELAGGNTDTQYF. Full variable domain (remainder filled in from reference TRBV2 and TRBJ2-3): EPEVTQTPSHQVTQMGQEVILRCVPISNHLYFYWYRQILGQKVEFLVSFYNNEISEKSEIFDDQFSVERPDGSNFTLKIRSTKLEDSAMYFCASSELAGGNTDTQYFGPGTRLTVL.

The rearrangement joins TRBV27 to TRBJ2-7, with a tentative D call TRBD2 (7 bases). CDR1 MNHEY and CDR2 SMNVEV come from the germline V gene (reference sequence). The CDR3 consists of 14 residues. V was shortened by 5 bases and J by 3 bases, with 14 bases between the two germline ends. The CDR3: CASSKAGAYYEQYF. The CDR3 DNA reads as TGTGCCAGCAGTAAGGCGGGGGCCTACTACGAGCAGTACTTC.

This clone was found a few times. CDR3 bases: TGCGCCAGCAGCCCAGACCATGAGCAGTTCTTC. Protein sequence: CASSPDHEQFF. The rearrangement links TRBV5-1 to TRBJ2-1; D gene uncertain. Germline V CDR1 and CDR2: SGHRS, YFSETQ. Trimming cost V 4 bases and J 8 bases, with 7 bases left between them. CDR3 length: 11 residues. The entire variable domain, with the rest obtained from reference TRBV5-1 and TRBJ2-1, is as follows: KAGVTQTPRYLIKTRGQQVTLSCSPISGHRSVSWYQQTPGQGLQFLFEYFSETQRNKGNFPGRFSGRQFSNSRSEMNVSTLELGDSALYLCASSPDHEQFFGPGTRLTVL.

The J gene is TRBJ1-2, the V gene TRBV30, with D unresolved. Germline V lookup: CDR1 GTSNPN, CDR2 SVGIG (reference sequence). V gave up 5 bases and J gave up 4 bases, with 14 bases separating them. The CDR3 has 13 amino acids. CDR3 sequence: CAWGAPLAYGYTF. The CDR3 nucleotides are TGTGCCTGGGGAGCCCCTCTAGCCTATGGCTACACCTTC.

This chain uses TRBV19 with TRBJ2-3; D remains unclear. Germline CDR1 LNHDA, CDR2 SQIVND (reference sequence). The CDR3 has 15 amino acids. Trimming removed 6 bases at V and 0 bases at J, with 13 bases between. The CDR3 coding sequence is TGTGCCAGTAGCGACTCGGGCGTCAGCACAGATACGCAGTATTTT. Translation gives CASSDSGVSTDTQYF.

This clone was found once. The chain recombines TRBV5-6 with TRBJ1-5; unclear D gene. The length of the CDR3 is 14 residues. Between the trimmed V and J ends, which lost 0 bases and 7 bases, there was a span of 11 bases. Germline CDR1 reads SGHDT; CDR2 reads YYEEEE. This CDR3 reads CASSLVGIGQPQHF. CDR3 nucleotide sequence: TGTGCCAGCAGCTTGGTAGGGATCGGGCAGCCCCAGCATTTT.

The chain has TRBV5-1 and TRBJ1-4, with D unclear. The CDR3 sequence is 15 residues long. Per germline, CDR1 SGHRS and CDR2 YFSETQ. Trimming shortened V by 1 base and J by 4 bases, and 11 bases separated the two germline ends. The CDR3 loop reads CASSLRGYDNEKLFF. The CDR3 DNA follows: TGCGCCAGCAGCTTGAGAGGGTATGATAATGAAAAACTGTTTTTT.

This chain connects TRBV18 to TRBJ2-5; D is ambiguous. The CDR3 contains 13 residues. The V gene lost 1 base and the J gene lost 2 bases, with 5 bases spanning the gap. Germline loops: CDR1 KGHSH, CDR2 LQKENI. CDR3: CASSPLPQETQYF. The CDR3 DNA follows: TGTGCCAGCTCACCACTCCCGCAAGAGACCCAGTACTTC.

In DNA form, the CDR3 reads TGTGCCAGCAGTGAAGGGCGGGGGCAGTTTTACCCCGAGCAGTACTTC. As protein: CASSEGRGQFYPEQYF. The gene calls are TRBV2 and TRBJ2-7, with D possibly being TRBD2 (7 bases). Germline lookup yields CDR1 SNHLY and CDR2 FYNNEI. This CDR3 has 16 amino acids. Trimming stripped 1 base from V and 6 bases from J, with 19 bases between.

CDR3 region: CASSVGGSGQPQHF. The CDR3 DNA sequence: TGTGCCAGCAGCGTGGGAGGTAGTGGTCAGCCCCAGCATTTT. The chain carries TRBV9 and TRBJ1-5; D is unresolved. Germline CDR1 and CDR2: SGDLS and YYNGEE. This CDR3 contains 14 residues. Trimming removed 2 bases from V and 6 bases from J, with 12 bases in between.

The chain carries TRBV6-5 and TRBJ2-4; perhaps TRBD1 as D (6 bases). The CDR3 is 14 amino acids. The V gene lost 6 bases and the J gene lost 8 bases, with 17 bases spanning the gap. Germline CDR1 is MNHEY and CDR2 is SVGAGI. This chain's CDR3 is CASRTGFVGDIQYF. In DNA form, the CDR3 reads TGTGCCAGCAGAACAGGGTTTGTAGGGGACATTCAGTACTTC.

Turning to this clone: This specimen includes other DNA sequences encoding the same CDR3. The rearrangement uses TRBV5-6 and TRBJ1-1; the D gene is possibly TRBD1 (6 bases). V gave up 2 bases and J gave up 0 bases, with 8 bases separating them. The CDR3 loop spans 14 amino acids. In germline, CDR1 is SGHDT, CDR2 YYEEEE. CDR3: CASSFRGMNTEAFF. The CDR3 nucleotides are TGTGCCAGCAGCTTCAGGGGAATGAACACTGAAGCTTTCTTT.